Following are 8 T cell receptor beta chains from one sample sequenced in a study of blood T cell repertoires in COVID-19. Profiled with immunoSEQ multiplex PCR; TCRdb holds only in-frame clones, not every one. The table records about 87,000 clones, about 80% of them present only once. The material sequenced was peripheral blood. The receptors come from a woman in her forties or fifties with acute or convalescent COVID-19.

The rearrangement joins TRBV24-1 to TRBJ1-4; 9 bases agree with TRBD1. Unmatched junction bases numbered 6, after V lost 4 bases and J lost 4 bases. This CDR3 has 16 residues. The germline V gene encodes CDR1 KGHDR and CDR2 SFDVKD. This CDR3 is CATSDPGQGINEKLFF. For the CDR3, the DNA is TGTGCCACCAGTGACCCGGGACAGGGCATTAATGAAAAACTGTTTTTT.

The rearrangement links TRBV5-3 to TRBJ1-2, with a tentative D call TRBD1 (5 bases). TRBV5-3 carries the ORF label, with uncertain function. CDR3 length: 15 residues. The V end lost 4 bases, the J end lost 2 bases, and 15 bases lay between the germline ends. Here the CDR3 DNA reads TGTGCCAGAAGCCTGAAAGAACAGGCGAACTATGGCTACACCTTC. Encoded protein: CARSLKEQANYGYTF.

This rearrangement joins TRBV5-1 to TRBJ2-4; D is perhaps TRBD2 (6 bases). The CDR3 consists of 14 residues. Germline lookup yields CDR1 SGHRS and CDR2 YFSETQ. Deletions cut 0 bases from V and 5 bases from J, with 9 bases between. CDR3 DNA sequence: TGCGCCAGCAGCTTGGGTTGGGGGGAAAACATTCAGTACTTC. Protein sequence: CASSLGWGENIQYF.

This clone appeared a few times. The J gene is TRBJ2-5, the V gene TRBV7-2; 7 bases are a match to TRBD1. The CDR3 loop spans 16 amino acids. Unmatched junction bases numbered 8, after V lost 0 bases and J lost 4 bases. Per germline, CDR1 SGHTA and CDR2 FQGNSA. In DNA, the CDR3 is TGTGCCAGCAGCTTAGCGGCTCAGGGGGTTCTAGAGACCCAGTACTTC. Encoded protein: CASSLAAQGVLETQYF.

The V and J genes are TRBV6-1 and TRBJ2-1; 8 bases align to TRBD1. Germline V gene data show CDR1 as MNHNS and CDR2 as SASEGT. Trimming removed 10 bases from V and 9 bases from J; junction bases left unmatched: 11. The CDR3 extends over 13 amino acids. The DNA of the CDR3 is TGTGCCACAAGGACAGGGACGGTTCTTGAGCAGTTCTTC. Translation: CATRTGTVLEQFF.

The CDR3 spells CASRDGQGISQPQHF. The CDR3 DNA follows: TGTGCCAGCAGGGACGGACAGGGGATTTCTCAGCCCCAGCATTTT. This chain connects TRBV6-5 to TRBJ1-5; 9 bases match TRBD1. Germline CDR1 MNHEY, CDR2 SVGAGI. V was pared by 6 bases and J by 6 bases, with 9 bases of the junction left unmatched. The CDR3 is made up of 15 amino acids.

V and J are TRBV28 and TRBJ2-3; 8 positions agree with TRBD1. CDR1 is MDHEN, CDR2 SYDVKM, per germline. The CDR3 runs 15 residues. The V and J ends lost 2 bases and 4 bases, in that order; junction bases with no gene match: 5. This CDR3 reads CASSLAGGASDTQYF. DNA of the CDR3: TGTGCCAGCAGTTTAGCAGGGGGCGCCTCAGATACGCAGTATTTT.

This clone was seen a single time. The J gene is TRBJ1-6, the V gene TRBV19; 7 nucleotides match TRBD1. J lost 9 bases, V lost 3 bases, and 5 bases had no gene match. Looked up from germline, CDR1 is LNHDA and CDR2 is SQIVND (reference sequence). The CDR3 covers 14 residues. CDR3 protein: CASSMETGSSPLHF. Here the CDR3 DNA reads TGTGCCAGTAGTATGGAGACAGGGAGTTCACCCCTCCACTTT.